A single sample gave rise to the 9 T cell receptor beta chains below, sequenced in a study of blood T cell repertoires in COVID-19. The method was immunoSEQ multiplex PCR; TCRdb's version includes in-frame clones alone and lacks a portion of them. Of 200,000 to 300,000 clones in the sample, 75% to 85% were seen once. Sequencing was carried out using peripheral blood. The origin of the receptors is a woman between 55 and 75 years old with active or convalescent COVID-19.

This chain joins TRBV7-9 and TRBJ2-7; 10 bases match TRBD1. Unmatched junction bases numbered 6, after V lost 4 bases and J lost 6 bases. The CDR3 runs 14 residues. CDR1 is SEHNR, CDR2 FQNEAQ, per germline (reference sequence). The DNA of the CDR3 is TGTGCCAGCAGCTCACCGGGACAGGGGTCCGAGCAGTACTTC. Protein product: CASSSPGQGSEQYF.

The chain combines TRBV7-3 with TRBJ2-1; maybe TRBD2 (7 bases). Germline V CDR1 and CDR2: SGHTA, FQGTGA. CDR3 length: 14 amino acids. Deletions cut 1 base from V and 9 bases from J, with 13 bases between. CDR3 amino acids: CASSLKGGRGEQFF. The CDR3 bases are TGTGCCAGCAGCTTAAAGGGGGGGAGAGGTGAGCAGTTCTTC.

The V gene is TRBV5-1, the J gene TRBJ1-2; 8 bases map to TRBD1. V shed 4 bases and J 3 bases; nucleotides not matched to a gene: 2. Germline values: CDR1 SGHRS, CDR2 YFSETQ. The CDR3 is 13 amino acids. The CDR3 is CASSPDRDYGYTF. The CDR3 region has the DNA TGCGCCAGCAGCCCGGACAGGGACTATGGCTACACCTTC.

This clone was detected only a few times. The CDR3 bases are TGTGCCAGCAGCCCGGACAGGGGCTACTCCGGGGAGCTGTTTTTT. This translates into CASSPDRGYSGELFF. The chain has TRBV6-2 or TRBV6-3 and TRBJ2-2; 9 bases agree with TRBD1. Germline V gene lookup returns CDR1 MNHEY and CDR2 SVGEGT. Unmatched junction bases numbered 8, after V lost 6 bases and J lost 6 bases. The CDR3 sequence is 15 residues long.

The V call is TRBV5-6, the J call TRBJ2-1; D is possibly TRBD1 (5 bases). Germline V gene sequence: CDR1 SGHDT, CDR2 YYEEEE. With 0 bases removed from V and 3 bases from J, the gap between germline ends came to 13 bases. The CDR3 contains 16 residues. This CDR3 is CASSLEGFLRYNEQFF. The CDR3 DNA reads TGTGCCAGCAGCTTGGAGGGGTTTCTTCGCTACAATGAGCAGTTCTTC.

The CDR3 reads CASSPGQGTTDTQYF. In DNA, the CDR3 is TGTGCCAGCAGTCCCGGACAGGGAACCACAGATACGCAGTATTTT. This chain connects TRBV6-2 or TRBV6-3 to TRBJ2-3, with 8 nucleotides matching TRBD1. Per germline, CDR1 MNHEY and CDR2 SVGEGT. The V segment lost 5 bases and the J segment 2 bases; nucleotides outside the gene matches: 6. The CDR3 totals 15 residues.

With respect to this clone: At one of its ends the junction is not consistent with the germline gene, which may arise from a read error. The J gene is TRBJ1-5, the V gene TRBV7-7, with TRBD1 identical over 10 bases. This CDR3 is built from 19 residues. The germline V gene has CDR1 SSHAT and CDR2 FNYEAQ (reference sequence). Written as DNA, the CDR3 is TGTGCTAGCAGCTTAACTCTCACCGGGACAGGGGAAGCAGATCAGCCCCAGCATTTT. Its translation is CASSLTLTGTGEADQPQHF.

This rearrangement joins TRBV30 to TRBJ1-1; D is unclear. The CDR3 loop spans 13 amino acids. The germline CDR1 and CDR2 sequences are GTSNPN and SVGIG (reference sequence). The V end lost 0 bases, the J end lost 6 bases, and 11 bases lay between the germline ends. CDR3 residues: CAWSVRFEAEAFF. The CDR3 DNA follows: TGTGCCTGGAGTGTTAGGTTCGAGGCTGAAGCTTTCTTT.

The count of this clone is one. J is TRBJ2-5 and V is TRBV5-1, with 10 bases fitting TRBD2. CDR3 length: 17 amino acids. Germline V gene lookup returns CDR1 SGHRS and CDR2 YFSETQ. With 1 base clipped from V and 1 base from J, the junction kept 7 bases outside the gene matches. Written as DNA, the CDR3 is TGCGCCAGCAGCTTGCGGTCTAGCGGGGGCCTCCAAGAGACCCAGTACTTC. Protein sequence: CASSLRSSGGLQETQYF. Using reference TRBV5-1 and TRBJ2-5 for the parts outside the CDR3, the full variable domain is KAGVTQTPRYLIKTRGQQVTLSCSPISGHRSVSWYQQTPGQGLQFLFEYFSETQRNKGNFPGRFSGRQFSNSRSEMNVSTLELGDSALYLCASSLRSSGGLQETQYFGPGTRLLVL.